The clone carrying this TCR beta chain was recorded many times. The target antigen is unknown. The CDR3 spans 14 residues. Germline V gene lookup returns CDR1 SEHNR and CDR2 FQNEAQ (reference sequence). V was clipped by 6 bases and J by 5 bases, with 16 bases between them. These data come from a study of regulatory T cells in long-lasting Graves disease. Study-level information: Prior antithyroid drug treatment in newly diagnosed Graves' patients lasted under 3 months.

For TCR beta, libraries came from iRepertoire HTBI primers and Arm-PCR of CDR3 regions. Each CDR3 protein gets one entry after TCRdb re-called the multiplex PCR reads with MiXCR. The table records about 540,000 distinct CDR3 sequences, roughly 13% of them present only once. Time point indicated: newly diagnosed GD, antithyroid drugs for less than 3 months. Researchers made the TCR library from RNA that was extracted from PBMCs. Notes on the study in general: Persistent disease samples used TRBV28, TRBJ1-2 and TRBJ2-5 preferentially. Patients with persistent disease shared some 3,000 public clonotypes, outpacing the roughly 1,000 shared by new patients.

The sample was also reused in another study, on T cells in Graves' hyperthyroidism and ophthalmopathy.

The TCR was taken from a man aged 25 to 45 with Graves disease. The sample here was peripheral blood mononuclear cells (PBMCs), taken at new diagnosis, from a patient treated with antithyroid drugs. The rearrangement uses TRBV7-9 and TRBJ2-5; D might be TRBD2 (5 bases). CDR3 nucleotide sequence: TGTGCCAGCAGGGGGAGCCTTAGTAGGGAGACCCAGTACTTC. It translates to CASRGSLSRETQYF.